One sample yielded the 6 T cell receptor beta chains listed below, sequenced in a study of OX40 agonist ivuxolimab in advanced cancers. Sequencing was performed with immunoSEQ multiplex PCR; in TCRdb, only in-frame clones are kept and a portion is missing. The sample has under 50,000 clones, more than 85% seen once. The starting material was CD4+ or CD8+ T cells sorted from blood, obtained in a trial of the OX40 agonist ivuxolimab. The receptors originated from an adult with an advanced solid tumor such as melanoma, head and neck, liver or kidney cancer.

The CDR3 bases are TGTGCCACCAGCAGTACACTAGCGGGGGGTTGGAATGAGCAGTTCTTC. Its protein product is CATSSTLAGGWNEQFF. The rearrangement links TRBV15 to TRBJ2-1; 12 nucleotides align to TRBD2. The CDR3 spans 16 residues. Germline V gene data show CDR1 as LNHNV and CDR2 as YYDKDF (reference sequence). V shed 3 bases and J 7 bases; nucleotides not matched to a gene: 7.

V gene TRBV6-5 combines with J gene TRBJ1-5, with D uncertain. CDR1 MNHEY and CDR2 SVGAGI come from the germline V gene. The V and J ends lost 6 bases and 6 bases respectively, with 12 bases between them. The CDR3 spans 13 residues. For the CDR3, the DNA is TGTGCCAGCAGCCTTGGGAGCGGTCAGCCCCAGCATTTT. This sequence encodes CASSLGSGQPQHF.

DNA for the CDR3: TGTGCCAGCAGTCTCTCGACAGGGAGGATCCACGAGCAGTACTTC. Its protein is CASSLSTGRIHEQYF. The chain has TRBV28 and TRBJ2-7; maybe TRBD1 (7 bases). The V gene lost 5 bases and the J gene lost 5 bases, with 19 bases spanning the gap. The CDR3 covers 15 residues. Per the germline V gene, CDR1 is MDHEN and CDR2 is SYDVKM.

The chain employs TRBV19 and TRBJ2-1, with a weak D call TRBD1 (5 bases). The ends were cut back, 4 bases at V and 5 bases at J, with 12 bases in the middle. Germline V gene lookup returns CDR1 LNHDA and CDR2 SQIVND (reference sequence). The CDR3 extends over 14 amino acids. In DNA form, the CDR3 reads TGTGCCAGTAGTACCAGGGCCAGGCACAATGAGCAGTTCTTC. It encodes CASSTRARHNEQFF.

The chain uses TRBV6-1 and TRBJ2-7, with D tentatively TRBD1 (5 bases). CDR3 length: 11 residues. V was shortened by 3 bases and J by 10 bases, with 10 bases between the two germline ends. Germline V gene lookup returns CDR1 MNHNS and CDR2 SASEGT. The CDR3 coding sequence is TGTGCCAGCAGTGAGGACAACGCCCAGTACTTC. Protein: CASSEDNAQYF.

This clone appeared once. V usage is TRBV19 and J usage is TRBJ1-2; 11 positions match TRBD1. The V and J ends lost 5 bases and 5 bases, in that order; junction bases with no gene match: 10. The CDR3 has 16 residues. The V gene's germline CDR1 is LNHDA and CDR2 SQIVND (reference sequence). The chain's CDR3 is CASSPRTGGARYGYTF. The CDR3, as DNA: TGTGCCAGTAGTCCCCGGACAGGGGGCGCGAGATATGGCTACACCTTC.